This T cell receptor (beta chain) emerged from a study of vaccination and CD4 T cells after COVID-19 (dated by TCRdb to between 2021 and 2024). Regarding the research as a whole: Convalescent patients had a positive SARS-CoV-2 result on nasal swab PCR, and of these patients, several had mild disease and one had severe disease. In the convalescent cohort there were six males and four females, among whom were two Hispanic individuals, seven Caucasians, two Asians and one multiracial person. Two doses of either the Pfizer-BioNTech BNT162b2 vaccine (n=8) or the Moderna mRNA-1273 vaccine (n=2) were administered to participants. Post-COVID blood samples from convalescent patients were collected a median of around 100 days after diagnosis, with a range of about 35 to 161 days. Post-vaccine blood samples were taken a median of 72 days after the second vaccine dose, with a range of 14 to 241 days. Overlapping spike peptide pools from SARS-CoV-2 and from the common cold coronaviruses HCoV-NL63, HCoV-OC43 and HCoV-229E were used as culture stimuli. Control cultures used a CEFX viral epitope pool as positive control, an HIV-1 Nef peptide pool as negative control, or no peptide. The spike-specific CD4+ TCR repertoire was compared before and after mRNA vaccination in ten to eleven COVID-19 convalescent patients and a handful of infection-naive healthy vaccine recipients. Study-level results and caveats: Among the post-vaccine SARS-CoV-2-reactive clones in convalescent patients, a median approximately 86% showed up only after vaccination, which suggests vaccine-specific priming. The study included relatively few convalescent patients and did not analyze early timepoints after natural infection. Of the vaccine-specific clones in convalescent patients, 304 of 307, or nearly all, reacted only to SARS-CoV-2 spike and did not cross-react with common cold coronaviruses. Although the median number of SARS-CoV-2-reactive clonotypes went up from roughly 23 after infection to 35 to 40 after vaccination, the increase was not significant.

Trimming leaves V shorter by 1 base and J shorter by 6 bases, with the junction holding 1 base beyond the gene matches. According to the germline V gene, CDR1 reads SGHTA and CDR2 reads FQGTGA. From cysteine to phenylalanine, the CDR3 is 15 amino acids long. Just the 45-base CDR3 DNA is kept, in frame starting at base 1. This clonotype was observed a few times. Its antigen is unknown. No qualities accompany the bases; no much larger clone lies one base away. The sample's treatment or condition label is to be understood as: approximately 11-day PBMC culture with coronavirus spike peptide pools or control peptides (ViraFEST assay). To expand antigen-specific T cells with peptide pools and then pick out the expanded clonotypes through TCR sequencing, the study relied on the ViraFEST assay. The convalescent patients' positive SARS-CoV-2 PCR tests fell between March and December 2020, which was before the Alpha, Beta and Delta variants emerged in the United States. Each well held about 2 million PBMCs cultured in IMDM containing about 5% human AB serum and approximately 9.1 IU/ml IL-2, with about 9.1 ug/ml peptide pools added. Half of the culture medium was replaced with fresh IL-2-containing medium on days 3 and 7. After approximately 11 days of culture, CD4+ T cells were isolated by negative selection with the EasySep CD4+ T cell isolation kit. Ficoll-Paque Plus gradient centrifugation was used to isolate PBMCs from whole blood, and the isolated PBMCs were then either used fresh or cryopreserved at -140C. Triplicate wells were generally used for each culture condition.

Library construction relied on PCR. DNA from cultured CD4+ T cells underwent TCR sequencing with the Oncomine TCR Beta short-read assay at the Johns Hopkins FTIC core. The QIAamp micro DNA kit was used to extract genomic DNA from the cultured CD4+ T cells. Oncomine TCR Beta libraries made from cultured CD4+ T cells were pooled using unique dual indexes and sequenced on an Illumina iSeq 100. The authors' analysis ran thus. Non-productive sequences were removed, and CDR3s not starting with C, not ending with F or W, or shorter than 7 amino acids were discarded. The MANAFEST web application was used to identify antigen-specific clonotypes by comparing peptide-stimulated wells against reference wells and other culture wells. Positive clones required FDR below 0.05, an odds ratio above 5, and productive frequency above 0.1% in at least two of three replicate wells. A clonotype counted as cross-reactive if it showed significant expansion both in the SARS-CoV-2 spike wells and in at least one common cold coronavirus spike condition. Using R version 3.6.1, CDR3 homology was evaluated through Levenshtein distances (stringdist) along with unrooted phylogenetic trees (ape). TCRdb reprocessed the public reads (quality trimming at Q25 with fastp, clone calling with MiXCR) and kept in-frame beta chains. Here each entry gathers all rows of one CDR3 protein and keeps the most common genes and DNA. None of the V and J calls come from the authors' own analysis; TCRdb made them. The table for this sample lists around 21,000 distinct CDR3 sequences; 60% of them were counted only once. 8% to 9% of the sample goes to the ten largest clones.

This sequence uses TRBV7-3 and TRBJ2-2, with TRBD1 matching 11 junction bases. The TCR comes from a human donor who had recovered from COVID-19. The starting material was CD4+ T cells from blood, cultured in vitro, obtained after SARS-CoV-2 vaccination. The CDR3 reads as follows: CASSLMGQGAGELFF. The nucleotide sequence reads as follows: TGTGCCAGCAGCTTAATGGGACAGGGGGCCGGGGAGCTGTTTTTT.